This T cell receptor (beta chain) was observed in a study of cytomegalovirus exposure and HLA in healthy donors. Study as a whole: The 120 or so validation repertoires were reported in a later analysis to have been generated on the same platform as the approximately 600 first-cohort repertoires. Regarding the study as a whole: According to a subsequent analysis, TCR clusters identified in the first cohort showed a tendency to co-occur across the 100 to 150 validation repertoires. Rarity held for most TCR sequences, but there were some public TCRs that occurred in many donors.

This clone was detected only once. As yet, its antigen is unknown. Produced via immunoSEQ multiplex PCR; TCRdb's table is partial and in-frame only. The repertoire holds 35,000 to 55,000 clones, with under 95% as singletons. What was sequenced was PBMCs. The receptor was derived from a woman younger than 35 in good health and CMV-seronegative.

The CDR3 spells CASRPQGVLETQYF. In nucleotides, the CDR3 is TGTGCCAGCCGCCCCCAGGGGGTTTTGGAGACCCAGTACTTC. The chain uses TRBV7-2 and TRBJ2-5; 7 bases are shared with TRBD1. The V gene's germline CDR1 is SGHTA and CDR2 FQGNSA. Losses at the gene ends were 8 bases for V and 5 bases for J; bases not matched to a gene: 11. This CDR3 region has 14 residues.